The T cell receptor beta chain under discussion was sequenced for a study of blood T cell repertoires in COVID-19. CDR1 is LGHDT and CDR2 is YNNKEL in the germline V gene (reference sequence). V lost 7 bases, J lost 4 bases, and 29 bases lay in between. The CDR3 length is 18 residues. This clone was counted a few times. In the source study's methods: The assay estimated nucleated cells by amplifying reference gene primers. Profiling relied on immunoSEQ multiplex PCR, and the TCRdb table lists in-frame clones only, not all of them. The V and J calls and the clone size are those of that table, but D and trimming were determined from the DNA. The sample has around 55,000 clones, 80% to 90% seen once; the top ten hold about 1.5%.

Source material: peripheral blood. The chain carries TRBV3-1 (or the pseudogene TRBV3-2) and TRBJ2-7, with a possible D match to TRBD1 (5 bases). This receptor was obtained from a man aged 60 to 75 with acute or convalescent COVID-19. The CDR3 loop is CASKGARGEAPLGYEQYF. As DNA, the CDR3 is TGTGCCAGCAAAGGGGCAAGGGGCGAAGCCCCCTTGGGTTACGAGCAGTACTTC.